The rows below give T cell receptor beta chains drawn from one sample of a study of blood T cell repertoires in COVID-19. Sequencing was performed with immunoSEQ multiplex PCR; in TCRdb, only in-frame clones are kept and a portion is missing. The table records 230,000 or so clones, approximately 82% of them present only once. Sequencing input: peripheral blood. The source of these receptors is a man aged 35 to 55 who had recovered from COVID-19. The CDR3 runs from the conserved cysteine through the conserved F or W. D genes are given only for firm matches. Only part of the rows carry a size: once, few, many, or a class if the clone is expanded.

j_gene	d_gene	v_gene	abundance	CDR3nt	CDR3aa
TRBJ1-2	NA	TRBV4-1	NA	TGCGCCAGCAGCCAAGACAAAGTAGACTATGGCTACACCTTC	CASSQDKVDYGYTF
TRBJ2-1	TRBD1	TRBV12-3/TRBV12-4	few	TGTGCCAGCAGTCGGGGACAGGGCGATGAGCAGTTCTTC	CASSRGQGDEQFF
TRBJ2-2	TRBD2	TRBV7-2	NA	TGTGCCAGCAGCCCCCGGACTAGCGGGAACACCGGGGAGCTGTTTTTT	CASSPRTSGNTGELFF
TRBJ1-2	NA	TRBV20-1	NA	TGCAGTGCCAACCGCGCGGGTGGCTACACCTTC	CSANRAGGYTF
TRBJ2-5	NA	TRBV7-2	NA	TGTGCCAGCAGCTTAGCCCAGTACCAAGAGACCCAGTACTTC	CASSLAQYQETQYF
TRBJ2-7	TRBD2	TRBV11-3	many	TGTGCCAGCAGCTTAGGGGGGACTAGCCAACTCCCCTACGAGCAGTACTTC	CASSLGGTSQLPYEQYF
TRBJ2-5	TRBD2	TRBV5-1	NA	TGCGCCAGCAGCTTGGGAGGGACTAGTAAGCAAGAGACCCAGTACTTC	CASSLGGTSKQETQYF
TRBJ1-1	NA	TRBV5-4	once	TGTGCCAGCGGGGGGTACCGGCAGGGAAACACTGAAGCTTTCTTT	CASGGYRQGNTEAFF
TRBJ2-1	NA	TRBV7-9	NA	TGTGCCAGCAGCCCCTTTCATGAGCAGTTCTTC	CASSPFHEQFF
TRBJ2-1	TRBD1	TRBV11-2	NA	TGTGCCAGCAGCTTCCAGGGACAGGGGGCTTTTGAGCAGTTCTTC	CASSFQGQGAFEQFF
TRBJ1-1	TRBD1	TRBV5-1	many	TGCGCCAGCAGCTGGACAGGGCACACTGAAGCTTTCTTT	CASSWTGHTEAFF
TRBJ1-5	TRBD1	TRBV2	NA	TGTGCCACGTCCGGGACAGGGGATCAGCCCCAGCATTTT	CATSGTGDQPQHF
TRBJ2-7	TRBD2	TRBV7-8	NA	TGTGCCAGCAGCTCACTAGCGGGGGGGCAATACGAGCAGTACTTC	CASSSLAGGQYEQYF
TRBJ1-5	NA	TRBV19	NA	TGTGCCAGTAGTATAGATGCAGGTAGCAATCAGCCCCAGCATTTT	CASSIDAGSNQPQHF
TRBJ2-7	TRBD1	TRBV5-4	NA	TGTGCCAGCAGCCCAGGGACAGGGAGAATCTACGAGCAGTACTTC	CASSPGTGRIYEQYF
TRBJ1-5	NA	TRBV15	NA	TGTGCCACCAGCCCATCCCTCAGTCAGCCCCAGCATTTT	CATSPSLSQPQHF
TRBJ1-2	NA	TRBV3-1/TRBV3-2	NA	TGTGCCAGCAGCCAAGTGGTGCAATACAGCTTC	CASSQVVQYSF
TRBJ1-4	NA	TRBV19	NA	TGTGCCAGTAGTATCACAGGGATCGGGGAAAAACTGTTTTTT	CASSITGIGEKLFF
TRBJ1-5	NA	TRBV27	NA	TGTGCCAGCAGTTTCGGGGGGAATCAGCCCCAGCATTTT	CASSFGGNQPQHF
TRBJ1-5	NA	TRBV2	NA	TGTGCCAGCAGCGGGGGAGTCATTCTTTATCAGCCCCAGCATTTT	CASSGGVILYQPQHF
TRBJ1-2	NA	TRBV11-2	NA	TGTGCCAGCTATCCCCTCGGGGGTCGGCGCCCTGGTGGCTACACCTTC	CASYPLGGRRPGGYTF
TRBJ1-5	TRBD1	TRBV7-8	NA	TGTGCCAGCAGCATCGGACAGGGAGGCAATCAGCCCCAGCATTTT	CASSIGQGGNQPQHF
TRBJ1-4	NA	TRBV7-8	NA	TGTGCCAGCGGGGGCACGGATACTAATGAAAAACTGTTTTTT	CASGGTDTNEKLFF
TRBJ1-3	NA	TRBV4-1	NA	TGCGCCAGCAGCCAAGAGAGCGCATCTGGAAACACCATATATTTT	CASSQESASGNTIYF
TRBJ2-7	NA	TRBV4-1	once	TGCGCCAGCAGCCAGGGGGCCAGGGAGTCCTACGAGCAGTACTTC	CASSQGARESYEQYF
TRBJ2-7	TRBD1	TRBV5-4	NA	TGTGCCAGCAGCCCTGATCCGGGACAGTTGACCTACGAGCAGTACTTC	CASSPDPGQLTYEQYF
TRBJ1-2	TRBD1	TRBV7-2	few	TGTGCCAGCAGCCCAGGCCCCAGGGGGCTCGGCTATGGCTACACCTTC	CASSPGPRGLGYGYTF
TRBJ1-1	NA	TRBV7-2	NA	TGTGCCAGCAGCTTAAGTACCGGGGTTGAAGCTTTCTTT	CASSLSTGVEAFF
TRBJ1-3	NA	TRBV3-1/TRBV3-2	NA	TGTGCCAGCAGCCAACGGGGTACTGGAAACACCATATATTTT	CASSQRGTGNTIYF
TRBJ1-3	NA	TRBV4-3	NA	TGCGCCAGCAGCCATACAGGGTCCCCTGGAAACACCATATATTTT	CASSHTGSPGNTIYF
TRBJ2-1	TRBD2	TRBV10-1	NA	TGCGCCAGCAGTGTGGCTAGCGGGAGCTCCTACAATGAGCAGTTCTTC	CASSVASGSSYNEQFF
TRBJ2-7	TRBD1	TRBV27	NA	TGTGCCAGCAGATCCGCCGGGACAGCTAGCTACGAGCAGTACTTC	CASRSAGTASYEQYF
TRBJ2-3	NA	TRBV4-1	NA	TGCGCCAGCAGCCAAGGTCTTCCATTTAGCGCTTTCACAGATACGCAGTATTTT	CASSQGLPFSAFTDTQYF
TRBJ2-7	TRBD1	TRBV11-2	NA	TGTGCCAGCAGCTTAGATCAGGGACAGGGTGGGTACGAGCAGTACTTC	CASSLDQGQGGYEQYF
TRBJ1-6	NA	TRBV4-3	NA	TGCGCCAGCAATGCCTTGGGGCCCGCCTCTAATTCACCCCTCCACTTT	CASNALGPASNSPLHF
TRBJ2-2	NA	TRBV14	few	TGTGCCAGCCGGACCGGGGAGCTGTTTTTT	CASRTGELFF
TRBJ2-7	NA	TRBV2	NA	TGTGCCAGCAGAGGTCAAGGGGCCGAGCAGTACTTC	CASRGQGAEQYF
TRBJ1-4	NA	TRBV4-3	once	TGCGCCAGCAGCCAAGACTGGGGGGGAGGTGAAAAACTGTTTTTT	CASSQDWGGGEKLFF
TRBJ2-5	NA	TRBV11-2	NA	TGTGCCAGCAACCGGGGCGCGGGGGCCCAAGAGACCCAGTACTTC	CASNRGAGAQETQYF
TRBJ1-4	TRBD1	TRBV15	NA	TGTGCCACCAGCAGATTGACAGGGGGGTTTGAGGAAAAACTGTTTTTT	CATSRLTGGFEEKLFF
TRBJ1-2	TRBD1	TRBV10-3	NA	TGTGCCATCAGTGAAGGGGACAGCCGCTATGGCTACACCTTC	CAISEGDSRYGYTF
TRBJ2-7	TRBD1	TRBV5-5	NA	TGTGCCAGCAGCCCCGGACAGGGATCGGGCGAGCAGTACTTC	CASSPGQGSGEQYF
TRBJ1-2	NA	TRBV6-5	NA	TGTGCCAGCAGTAGAGGAGAAGATTATGGCTACACCTTC	CASSRGEDYGYTF
TRBJ2-5	TRBD2	TRBV3-1/TRBV3-2	NA	TGTGCCAGCAGCTCCACTAGCGGGGGGGTTCAAGAGACCCAGTACTTC	CASSSTSGGVQETQYF
TRBJ2-7	TRBD1	TRBV7-2	once	TGTGCCAGCGCAATCGGGGCAGGGGGCCGCGAGCAGTACTTC	CASAIGAGGREQYF
TRBJ1-5	TRBD1	TRBV27	NA	TGTGCCAGCAGTAAATTCCTCAGGGGGAATCAGCCCCAGCATTTT	CASSKFLRGNQPQHF
TRBJ2-5	NA	TRBV5-4	NA	TGTGCCAGCAGCTTGGGACAGTACCAAGAGACCCAGTACTTC	CASSLGQYQETQYF
TRBJ1-5	NA	TRBV6-2/TRBV6-3	NA	TGTGCCAGCAGTTACTTGGGGGGTCATCAGCCCCAGCATTTT	CASSYLGGHQPQHF
TRBJ1-1	TRBD1	TRBV14	many	TGTGCCAGCAGCCAAGAACAGGACAGGTTGAGCACTGAAGCTTTCTTT	CASSQEQDRLSTEAFF
TRBJ2-5	TRBD2	TRBV6-2/TRBV6-3	NA	TGTGCCAGCAGTCCGGGACTAGCGGGGGCGTGGACCCAGTACTTC	CASSPGLAGAWTQYF
TRBJ2-3	TRBD1	TRBV19	NA	TGTGCCAGTACCGGGACAGGGGAATGGACAGATACGCAGTATTTT	CASTGTGEWTDTQYF